These 5 T cell receptor beta chains originate from one sample sequenced in a study of blood T cell repertoires in COVID-19. Sequenced by immunoSEQ multiplex PCR; TCRdb stores in-frame clones only, minus some. The sample has about 140,000 clones; about four fifths are singletons. The sample consisted of PBMCs or T cells enriched from blood (not recorded which). Receptor source: a man between 40 and 49 years old with acute COVID-19.

The chain joins TRBV6-2 or TRBV6-3 to TRBJ1-5; possible D gene TRBD1, 5 bases. With 5 bases removed from V and 4 bases from J, the gap between germline ends came to 15 bases. The CDR3 is 15 amino acids. Germline assignment: CDR1 MNHEY and CDR2 SVGEGT. The CDR3 spells CASSGGDRQNQPQHF. Written as DNA, the CDR3 is TGTGCCAGCAGTGGGGGGGACCGACAAAATCAGCCCCAGCATTTT.

The chain combines TRBV5-6 with TRBJ1-6, with D perhaps matching TRBD1 (5 bases). The V end lost 3 bases, the J end lost 3 bases, and 13 bases lay between the germline ends. Per the germline V gene, CDR1 is SGHDT and CDR2 is YYEEEE. The CDR3 is 16 residues long. CDR3 loop: CASSSGDFRYNSPLHF. In nucleotides, the CDR3 is TGTGCCAGCAGCTCCGGGGACTTTCGCTATAATTCACCCCTCCACTTT.

This clone was observed a single time. The CDR3 sequence is CASSVTWGGQETQYF. The CDR3 nucleotides are TGTGCCAGCAGCGTTACGTGGGGGGGGCAAGAGACCCAGTACTTC. The V call is TRBV9, the J call TRBJ2-5, with TRBD2 identical over 7 bases. Germline CDR1 SGDLS, CDR2 YYNGEE. This CDR3 region has 15 residues. With V trimmed by 2 bases and J by 2 bases, 6 bases remained unmatched.

The chain carries TRBV27 and TRBJ2-7; 7 bases match TRBD1. Per germline, CDR1 MNHEY and CDR2 SMNVEV (reference sequence). V shed 4 bases and J 2 bases; nucleotides not matched to a gene: 2. This CDR3 has 13 residues. Here the CDR3 reads CASSWQGAYEQYF. The CDR3 bases are TGTGCCAGCAGTTGGCAGGGGGCCTACGAGCAGTACTTC.

The V call is TRBV5-1, the J call TRBJ1-3; 8 positions agree with TRBD1. V lost 0 bases, J lost 0 bases, and 8 bases stayed unmatched. Germline CDR1 SGHRS, CDR2 YFSETQ. The CDR3 consists of 18 residues. In DNA form, the CDR3 reads TGCGCCAGCAGCTTGGGACGGACAGGGAGCCCCTCTGGAAACACCATATATTTT. This sequence encodes CASSLGRTGSPSGNTIYF.